Shown below are 13 T cell receptor beta chains from a single sample sequenced in a study of OX40 agonist ivuxolimab in advanced cancers. Here immunoSEQ multiplex PCR was the method, and the copy in TCRdb shows in-frame clones only, minus some. This table holds 50,000 to 65,000 clones, around 85% found once. Here the sequenced sample was CD4+ or CD8+ T cells sorted from blood, taken in a trial of the OX40 agonist ivuxolimab. These receptors were taken from an adult with an advanced solid tumor such as melanoma, head and neck, liver or kidney cancer.

The gene calls are TRBV19 and TRBJ2-6, with 8 bases that match TRBD1. CDR3 length equals 15 residues. Germline V gives CDR1 LNHDA, CDR2 SQIVND (reference sequence). Trimming at V came to 8 bases and at J to 5 bases, leaving 8 bases not matched to a gene. The CDR3 region is CASFGQGGRANVLTF. Written as DNA, the CDR3 is TGTGCCAGTTTTGGACAGGGTGGGAGGGCCAACGTCCTGACTTTC.

The rearrangement uses TRBV2 and TRBJ1-3; D not certain. Trimming took off 7 bases at V and 1 base at J, with 11 bases between the two ends. CDR1 is SNHLY and CDR2 is FYNNEI in the germline V gene. The CDR3 extends over 14 amino acids. The CDR3 loop is CASTGALSGNTIYF. CDR3 in DNA: TGTGCCAGCACCGGCGCACTATCTGGAAACACCATATATTTT.

This chain links TRBV27 with TRBJ1-1, with 8 bases identical to TRBD1. Per germline, CDR1 MNHEY and CDR2 SMNVEV (reference sequence). This CDR3 has 15 amino acids. The trim removed 6 bases at V and 0 bases at J, leaving 6 bases unmatched. In DNA, the CDR3 is TGTGCCAGCAGCCGGACAGGGAACGTGAACACTGAAGCTTTCTTT. Translation: CASSRTGNVNTEAFF.

The V and J genes are TRBV2 and TRBJ2-1; the match to TRBD2 covers 9 bases. There are 17 residues in the CDR3. V dropped 2 bases and J dropped 2; count of bases not matched to a gene: 7. Germline CDR1 SNHLY, CDR2 FYNNEI. The CDR3, as DNA: TGTGCCAGCAGTGAAAGGCTAGCGGGATACGCCTACAATGAGCAGTTCTTC. As protein: CASSERLAGYAYNEQFF. The full variable domain, its missing parts supplied by reference TRBV2 and TRBJ2-1, is EPEVTQTPSHQVTQMGQEVILRCVPISNHLYFYWYRQILGQKVEFLVSFYNNEISEKSEIFDDQFSVERPDGSNFTLKIRSTKLEDSAMYFCASSERLAGYAYNEQFFGPGTRLTVL.

The chain carries TRBV11-2 and TRBJ1-4, with D possibly matching TRBD1 (6 bases). Germline-derived CDR1 and CDR2 are SGHAT and FQNNGV. V lost 4 bases to trimming and J lost 7 bases, with 19 bases between them. The CDR3 length is 16 residues. DNA for the CDR3: TGTGCCAGCAGCTCTACCCAGGGGATACACGGTGAAAAACTGTTTTTT. Amino acid sequence: CASSSTQGIHGEKLFF.

This chain connects TRBV4-1 to TRBJ2-5; D call uncertain. The J call may be wrong; the DNA end is better matched by TRBJ2-7. Germline CDR1 MGHRA, CDR2 YSYEKL. The CDR3 sequence is 14 residues long. CDR3 amino acids: CASSLPGQTYEQYF. CDR3 nucleotide sequence: TGCGCCAGCAGCCTCCCTGGGCAGACCTACGAGCAGTACTTC.

The CDR3 spells CASSFGSPQETQYF. In DNA form, the CDR3 reads TGTGCCAGCAGCTTCGGCAGCCCACAAGAGACCCAGTACTTC. V usage is TRBV11-2 and J usage is TRBJ2-5; no reliable D call. V lost 3 bases and J 2 bases, leaving 10 bases between the germline ends. CDR1 and CDR2 from the germline V gene are SGHAT and FQNNGV. The CDR3 covers 14 residues. Drawing the rest from reference TRBV11-2 and TRBJ2-5, the complete variable domain is EAGVAQSPRYKIIEKRQSVAFWCNPISGHATLYWYQQILGQGPKLLIQFQNNGVVDDSQLPKDRFSAERLKGVDSTLKIQPAKLEDSAVYLCASSFGSPQETQYFGPGTRLLVL.

The chain couples TRBV5-1 to TRBJ2-7; 8 bases align to TRBD1. Germline CDR1 is SGHRS and CDR2 is YFSETQ. With 0 bases clipped from V and 3 bases from J, the junction kept 2 bases outside the gene matches. The CDR3 is 14 amino acids. CDR3 sequence: CASSLAGGGYEQYF. CDR3 coding DNA: TGCGCCAGCAGCTTGGCAGGGGGCGGCTACGAGCAGTACTTC.

The rearrangement links TRBV19 to TRBJ1-3, with TRBD1 identical over 11 bases. V lost 3 bases to trimming and J lost 0 bases; unmatched junction nucleotides: 7. The CDR3 is made up of 18 amino acids. Germline V gene lookup returns CDR1 LNHDA and CDR2 SQIVND (reference sequence). The CDR3 protein is CASSMGGQGASSGNTIYF. The CDR3 region has the DNA TGTGCCAGTAGTATGGGCGGACAGGGGGCCTCCTCTGGAAACACCATATATTTT.

The chain employs TRBV2 and TRBJ2-1; D is perhaps TRBD1 (6 bases). Trimming took 3 bases from V and 6 from J, leaving 9 bases between them. Germline-derived CDR1 and CDR2 are SNHLY and FYNNEI. The CDR3 length is 13 residues. The CDR3 sequence: CASSERGGNEQFF. The CDR3 DNA reads TGTGCCAGCAGTGAGCGAGGGGGCAATGAGCAGTTCTTC.

This clone was observed a handful of times. V usage is TRBV19 and J usage is TRBJ2-7; D is unclear. This CDR3 has 15 residues. Per the germline V gene, CDR1 is LNHDA and CDR2 is SQIVND (reference sequence). V was clipped by 8 bases and J by 2 bases, with 19 bases between them. This CDR3 is CASGSPAGPTYEQYF. The CDR3 nucleotides are TGTGCCAGTGGTTCCCCGGCAGGTCCAACCTACGAGCAGTACTTC.

This clone has only a few counts. The chain links TRBV30 to TRBJ1-1, with unresolved D. The CDR3 runs 12 residues. Deletions cut 4 bases from V and 1 base from J, with 7 bases between. Germline CDR1 reads GTSNPN; CDR2 reads SVGIG (reference sequence). CDR3 in DNA: TGTGCCTGGACAGATACGAACACTGAAGCTTTCTTT. Translating it yields CAWTDTNTEAFF.

The chain combines TRBV2 with TRBJ2-7; TRBD2 agrees at 9 bases. This CDR3 is 14 amino acids long. The germline CDR1 and CDR2 sequences are SNHLY and FYNNEI. The junction had 5 bases not matched to a gene; V was cut back by 7 bases and J by 1 base. CDR3 in amino acids: CASNLAGTSYEQYF. For the CDR3, the DNA is TGTGCCAGCAACCTAGCGGGAACTTCCTACGAGCAGTACTTC.